These 21 T cell receptor beta chains share one sample of origin, sequenced in a study of follicular helper T cells after annual influenza vaccination. The method was immunoSEQ multiplex PCR; TCRdb's version includes in-frame clones alone and lacks a portion of them. The data show some 2,100 clones, with approximately 87% seen just once and approximately 3% held by the top ten. Time point here: 2015-2016 season, pre-vaccination. Specimen: CXCR5- memory CD4+ T cells sorted from blood, collected on the day of influenza vaccination. Source of these receptors: an adult who received the influenza vaccine.

The V gene is TRBV2, the J gene TRBJ2-1; D unclear. In germline, CDR1 is SNHLY, CDR2 FYNNEI. The CDR3 is 12 residues long. V was cut by 7 bases and J by 15 bases, with 19 bases left in between. Here the CDR3 reads CASTQENLTWFF. The CDR3 DNA reads TGTGCCAGCACACAAGAAAATTTGACTTGGTTCTTC.

This clone showed up just once. This chain connects TRBV6-1 to TRBJ1-5; no firm D call. The V gene lost 4 bases and the J gene lost 4 bases, with 8 bases spanning the gap. The CDR3 has 13 residues. The V gene's germline CDR1 is MNHNS and CDR2 SASEGT. The CDR3, as DNA: TGTGCCAGCAGTGTGACCGGAAATCAGCCCCAGCATTTT. Translation: CASSVTGNQPQHF.

This chain joins TRBV25-1 and TRBJ2-5; TRBD2 matches at 7 bases. The CDR3 totals 13 residues. CDR1 MGHDK and CDR2 SYGVNS come from the germline V gene. J gave up 3 bases and V 6 bases, and 4 bases lay outside the gene matches. The CDR3 protein is CASSPGGKETQYF. In nucleotides, the CDR3 is TGTGCCAGCAGCCCCGGGGGGAAAGAGACCCAGTACTTC.

The chain links TRBV7-2 to TRBJ2-5; unclear D gene. Deletions cut 0 bases from V and 4 bases from J, with 12 bases between. CDR3 length: 15 amino acids. Looked up from germline, CDR1 is SGHTA and CDR2 is FQGNSA. The CDR3 region has the DNA TGTGCCAGCAGCTTAGCGCAGATAGGGTCAGAGACCCAGTACTTC. Translation: CASSLAQIGSETQYF.

This rearrangement joins TRBV28 to TRBJ2-3; a weak D match, TRBD2 (6 bases). V lost 5 bases and J 3 bases, leaving 12 bases between the germline ends. The V gene's germline CDR1 is MDHEN and CDR2 SYDVKM. The length of the CDR3 is 14 residues. The CDR3 loop reads CASSVGGRTDTQYF. Here the CDR3 DNA reads TGTGCCAGCAGTGTTGGGGGGAGAACAGATACGCAGTATTTT.

This clone has only one observation. V gene TRBV6-9 combines with J gene TRBJ2-2; 11 nucleotides align to TRBD2. Germline V CDR1 and CDR2: MNHGY, SVAAGI. There are 16 residues in the CDR3. V gave up 8 bases and J gave up 5 bases; unmatched junction bases: 10. This CDR3 reads CASENGGLAATGELFF. The CDR3 DNA follows: TGTGCCAGCGAAAACGGGGGACTAGCGGCTACCGGGGAGCTGTTTTTT.

The gene calls are TRBV18 and TRBJ1-4; D may be TRBD1 (6 bases). The V gene lost 2 bases and the J gene lost 6 bases, with 10 bases spanning the gap. The CDR3 has 14 amino acids. Germline V gene data show CDR1 as KGHSH and CDR2 as LQKENI. Here the CDR3 DNA reads TGTGCCAGCTCACCATACAGGGTTGATGAAAAACTGTTTTTT. It codes for CASSPYRVDEKLFF.

V and J are TRBV28 and TRBJ1-1; perhaps TRBD1 as D (5 bases). Germline CDR1 is MDHEN and CDR2 is SYDVKM. The CDR3 is 13 amino acids. V was shortened by 7 bases and J by 3 bases, with 12 bases between the two germline ends. The CDR3 nucleotides are TGTGCCAGCAAGGTTTTACAGGACACTGAAGCTTTCTTT. As protein: CASKVLQDTEAFF.

DNA of the CDR3: TGTGCCATCAAGGGGACTAGTACCGCCGGGGAGCTGTTTTTT. Residues: CAIKGTSTAGELFF. The chain links TRBV10-3 to TRBJ2-2; 8 bases match TRBD2. Trimming at V came to 7 bases and at J to 6 bases, leaving 7 bases not matched to a gene. This CDR3 has 14 amino acids. The germline gives CDR1 ENHRY, CDR2 SYGVKD.

The CDR3 reads CASSQGIVWREPNTGELFF. The CDR3, as DNA: TGCGCCAGCAGCCAAGGAATTGTTTGGCGGGAACCAAACACCGGGGAGCTGTTTTTT. The rearrangement uses TRBV4-3 and TRBJ2-2; possible D gene TRBD2, 6 bases. This CDR3 comprises 19 residues. V was pared by 1 base and J by 2 bases, with 20 bases between. CDR1 LGHNA and CDR2 YSLEER come from the germline V gene.

This clone was counted a single time. The genes are TRBV29-1 and TRBJ2-3, with 7 nucleotides matching TRBD2. The J segment lost 0 bases and the V segment lost 3 bases, leaving 3 bases of the junction unmatched. There are 14 residues in the CDR3. CDR1 is SQVTM, CDR2 ANQGSEA, per germline. CDR3: CSVEVSGSTDTQYF. The CDR3 coding sequence is TGCAGCGTTGAGGTTAGCGGGAGCACAGATACGCAGTATTTT.

This clone occurred once. The V call is TRBV6-1, the J call TRBJ2-7; D remains ambiguous. CDR1 MNHNS and CDR2 SASEGT come from the germline V gene. V was pared by 3 bases and J by 3 bases, with 9 bases between. This CDR3 has 13 amino acids. CDR3 sequence (DNA): TGTGCCAGCAGTGATAGTCCTTACTACGAGCAGTACTTC. It specifies CASSDSPYYEQYF.

The gene calls are TRBV23-1 and TRBJ1-4; D uncertain. TRBV23-1 has ORF status, its function being uncertain. This CDR3 comprises 14 residues. Trimming pared 9 bases from V and 0 bases from J, leaving 11 bases between. In DNA, the CDR3 is TGCGCCAGGTCGAAGGGTTCAACTAATGAAAAACTGTTTTTT. Residues: CARSKGSTNEKLFF.

This clone was seen more than once but under ten times. The rearrangement joins TRBV6-5 to TRBJ1-2; possibly TRBD1 for D (5 bases). V lost 2 bases to trimming and J lost 7 bases, with 8 bases between them. From germline, CDR1 is MNHEY and CDR2 SVGAGI. The CDR3 contains 12 residues. In nucleotides, the CDR3 is TGTGCCAGCAGTTACGGGGGACGTGGCTACACCTTC. Its protein is CASSYGGRGYTF.

The V gene is TRBV4-3, the J gene TRBJ1-4; no definite D call. V shed 3 bases and J shed 4 bases, with 12 bases lying between them. CDR3 length: 15 amino acids. CDR1 is LGHNA, CDR2 YSLEER, per germline. Here the CDR3 reads CASSQGSSLNEKLFF. CDR3 nucleotides: TGCGCCAGCAGCCAGGGGAGCTCGCTTAATGAAAAACTGTTTTTT.

This chain links TRBV6-6 with TRBJ2-7; TRBD1 matches at 8 bases. The CDR3 has 12 residues. CDR1 MNHNY and CDR2 SVGAGI come from the germline V gene (reference sequence). V gave up 7 bases and J gave up 6 bases; unmatched junction bases: 5. CDR3 coding DNA: TGTGCCAGCATGCCAGGGGGCGCCGAGCAGTACTTC. This encodes CASMPGGAEQYF.

This clone was seen once. The chain carries TRBV4-1 and TRBJ1-6; a possible D gene is TRBD1 (6 bases). The CDR3 sequence is 18 residues long. The germline V gene has CDR1 MGHRA and CDR2 YSYEKL. Trimming removed 0 bases from V and 0 bases from J, with 12 bases in between. In DNA, the CDR3 is TGCGCCAGCAGCCAAGATTGGGGGGACATCTCCTATAATTCACCCCTCCACTTT. This sequence encodes CASSQDWGDISYNSPLHF.

V gene TRBV6-4 combines with J gene TRBJ1-4, with 8 bases aligning to TRBD1. Per the germline V gene, CDR1 is MRHNA and CDR2 is SNTAGT. The CDR3 is made up of 16 amino acids. V shed 3 bases and J 7 bases; nucleotides not matched to a gene: 10. The CDR3 region is CASSEGHRTGSEKLFF. The CDR3 DNA follows: TGTGCCAGCAGTGAGGGTCATCGGACAGGGTCTGAAAAACTGTTTTTT.

The rearrangement uses TRBV6-5 and TRBJ2-2, with D unclear. From germline, CDR1 is MNHEY and CDR2 SVGAGI. CDR3 size: 16 residues. Trimming took off 0 bases at V and 0 bases at J, with 8 bases between the two ends. The CDR3 protein is CASSYSESANTGELFF. The DNA for the CDR3 is TGTGCCAGCAGTTACTCGGAGTCAGCGAACACCGGGGAGCTGTTTTTT.

The chain has TRBV7-2 and TRBJ2-2, with 7 nucleotides matching TRBD1. J gave up 7 bases and V 5 bases, and 4 bases lay outside the gene matches. CDR3 size: 13 residues. Germline assignment: CDR1 SGHTA and CDR2 FQGNSA. CDR3 region: CASSTRTGGELFF. For the CDR3, the DNA is TGTGCCAGCAGCACAAGGACAGGCGGGGAGCTGTTTTTT.

The V call is TRBV2, the J call TRBJ1-2; D is unclear. V lost 8 bases and J 6 bases, leaving 10 bases between the germline ends. This CDR3 has 11 amino acids. CDR1 is SNHLY and CDR2 is FYNNEI in the germline V gene. Written as DNA, the CDR3 is TGTGCCAGCGGCGACCGGGATGGCTACACCTTC. Translating it yields CASGDRDGYTF.